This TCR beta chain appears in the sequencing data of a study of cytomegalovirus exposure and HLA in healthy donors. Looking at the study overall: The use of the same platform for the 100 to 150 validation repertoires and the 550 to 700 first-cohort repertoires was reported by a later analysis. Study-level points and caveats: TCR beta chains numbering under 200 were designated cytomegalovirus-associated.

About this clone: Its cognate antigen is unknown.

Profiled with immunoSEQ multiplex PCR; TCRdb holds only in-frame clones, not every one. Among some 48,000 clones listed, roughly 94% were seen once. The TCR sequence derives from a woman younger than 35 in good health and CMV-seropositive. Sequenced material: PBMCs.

The CDR3 reads CASSQEDLGGYTF. CDR3 coding DNA: TGCGCCAGCAGCCAGGAGGACTTGGGTGGCTACACCTTC. The chain joins TRBV4-1 to TRBJ1-2; D unresolved. Trimming removed 3 bases from V and 7 bases from J, with 12 bases in between. Germline V gene sequence: CDR1 MGHRA, CDR2 YSYEKL. The CDR3 runs 13 residues.